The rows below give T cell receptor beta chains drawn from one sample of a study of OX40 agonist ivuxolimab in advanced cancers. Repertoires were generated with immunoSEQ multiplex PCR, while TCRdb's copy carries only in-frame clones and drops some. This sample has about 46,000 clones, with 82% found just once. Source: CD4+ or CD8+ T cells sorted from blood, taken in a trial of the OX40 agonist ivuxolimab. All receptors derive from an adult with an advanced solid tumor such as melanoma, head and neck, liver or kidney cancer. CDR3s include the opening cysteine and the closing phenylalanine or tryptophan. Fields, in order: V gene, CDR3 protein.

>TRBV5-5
CASSLVDTGGAHGYTF
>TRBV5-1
CASSLGGWEETQYF
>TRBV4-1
CASSEDANYGYTF
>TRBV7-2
CASSFGGGRNTGELFF
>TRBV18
CASSPLSGNEQFF
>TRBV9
CASSPRGAIYGYTF
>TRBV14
CASSQDGRIYGYTF
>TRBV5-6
CASSPTGIDTQYF
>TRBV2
CASGGTRVEETQYF
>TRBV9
CASSEGAQASGNTIYF
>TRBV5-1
CASSLEGSFGELFF
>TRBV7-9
CASSFLGGRDPLGSYTF
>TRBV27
CASSLGAGVGPQHF
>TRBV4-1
CASSQGNLGEQYF
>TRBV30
CAWILHANTEAFF
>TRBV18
CASSPNWDQETQYF
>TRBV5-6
CASSLIAGGSPPQYF
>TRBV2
CASSQKSFGGEQYF
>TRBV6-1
CASSESRGADGYTF
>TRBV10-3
CAIRPGLAGKDTQYF
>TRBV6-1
CASSSPGSYEQYF
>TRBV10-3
CAISERETQYF
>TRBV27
CASSLRSLNSPLHF
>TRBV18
CASSPPIWHTSHTEAFF
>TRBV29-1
CSAADSDNSPLHF
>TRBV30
CARGGGQATETQYF
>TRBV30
CAWAQFHGYTF